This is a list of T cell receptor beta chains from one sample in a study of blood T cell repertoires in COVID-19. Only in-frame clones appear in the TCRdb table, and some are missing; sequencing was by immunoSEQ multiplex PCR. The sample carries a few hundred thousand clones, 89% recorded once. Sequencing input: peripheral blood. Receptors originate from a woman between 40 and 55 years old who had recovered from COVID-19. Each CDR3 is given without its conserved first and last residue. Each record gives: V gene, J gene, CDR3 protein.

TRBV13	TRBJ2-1	ASSLVDRGKNEQF
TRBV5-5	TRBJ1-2	ASSMQTGGGRGYT
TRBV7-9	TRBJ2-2	ASSLGATTGELF
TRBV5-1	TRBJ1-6	ASSIDREDSPLH
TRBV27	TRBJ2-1	ASSLGLGASRPFEQF
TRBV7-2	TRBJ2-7	ASSLDRSYEQY
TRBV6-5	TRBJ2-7	ASRPNDAVSYEQY
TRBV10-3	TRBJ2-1	ASGGGGASDEQF
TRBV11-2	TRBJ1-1	ASSLGRLNTEAF
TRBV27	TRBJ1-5	ASSGSGNQPQH